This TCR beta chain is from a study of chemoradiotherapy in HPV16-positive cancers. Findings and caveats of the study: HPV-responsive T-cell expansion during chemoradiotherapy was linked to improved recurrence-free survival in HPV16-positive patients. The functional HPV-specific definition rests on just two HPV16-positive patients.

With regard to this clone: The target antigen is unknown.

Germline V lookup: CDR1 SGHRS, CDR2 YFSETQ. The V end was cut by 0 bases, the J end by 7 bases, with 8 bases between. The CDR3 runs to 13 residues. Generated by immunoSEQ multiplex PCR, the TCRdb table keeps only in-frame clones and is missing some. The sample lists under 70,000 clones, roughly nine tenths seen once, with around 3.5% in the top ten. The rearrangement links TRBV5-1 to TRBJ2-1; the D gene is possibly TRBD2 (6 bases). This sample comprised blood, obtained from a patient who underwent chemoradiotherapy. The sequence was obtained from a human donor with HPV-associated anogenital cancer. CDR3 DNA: TGCGCCAGCAGCTTGGGGACTATGAATGAGCAGTTCTTC. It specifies CASSLGTMNEQFF.